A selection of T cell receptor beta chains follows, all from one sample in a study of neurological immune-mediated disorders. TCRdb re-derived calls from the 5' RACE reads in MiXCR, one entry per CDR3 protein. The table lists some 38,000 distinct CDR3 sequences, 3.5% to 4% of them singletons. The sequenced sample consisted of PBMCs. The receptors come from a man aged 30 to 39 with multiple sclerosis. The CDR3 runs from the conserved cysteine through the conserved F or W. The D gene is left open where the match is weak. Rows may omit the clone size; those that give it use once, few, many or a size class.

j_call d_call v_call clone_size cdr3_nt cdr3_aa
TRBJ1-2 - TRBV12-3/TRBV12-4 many TGTGCCAGCAGTTTAGCGCTTGGAAACTATGGCTACACCTTC CASSLALGNYGYTF
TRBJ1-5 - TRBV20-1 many TGCAGTGCTAGGGCGGTACAGGATTGGCCCCAGCATTTT CSARAVQDWPQHF
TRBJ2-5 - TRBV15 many TGTGCCACCAGCGGGACGGGACAAGAGACCCAGTACTTC CATSGTGQETQYF
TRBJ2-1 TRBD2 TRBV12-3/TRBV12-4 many TGTGCCAGCAGGAAGCGGGGGGGCTACAATGAGCAGTTCTTC CASRKRGGYNEQFF
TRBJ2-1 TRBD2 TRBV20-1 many TGCAGTGCCTGGCGGGGGAACAATGAGCAGTTCTTC CSAWRGNNEQFF
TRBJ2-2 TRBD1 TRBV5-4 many TGTGCCAGCAGCAAGGACAGGGCCACCGGGGAGCTGTTTTTT CASSKDRATGELFF
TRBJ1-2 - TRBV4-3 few TGCGCCAGCAGCCAAGACTGGGGGCCATACTATGGCTACACCTTC CASSQDWGPYYGYTF
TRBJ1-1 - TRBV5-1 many TGCGCCAGCAGCTCCAGGCCGGAGACTGAAGCTTTCTTT CASSSRPETEAFF
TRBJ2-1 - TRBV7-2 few TGTGCCAGCAGCTTAGACGGCTCCTACAATGAGCAGTTCTTC CASSLDGSYNEQFF
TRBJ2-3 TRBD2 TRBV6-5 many TGTGCCAGCAGTTACAAAAGGACTAGAACCACAGATACGCAGTATTTT CASSYKRTRTTDTQYF
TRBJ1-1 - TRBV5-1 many TGCGCCAGCAGCTTCGGAGAGAACACTGAAGCTTTCTTT CASSFGENTEAFF
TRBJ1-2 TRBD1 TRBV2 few TGTGCCAGCAGGGAGAGGGACAGAGCTAACTATGGCTACACCTTC CASRERDRANYGYTF
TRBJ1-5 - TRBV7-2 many TGTGCCAGCAGCTTAGTCCCAAGAGTCGACAATCAGCCCCAGCATTTT CASSLVPRVDNQPQHF
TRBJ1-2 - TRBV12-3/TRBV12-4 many TGTGCCAGCAGCCCTCAGCGGAGCGGCTATGGCTACACCTTC CASSPQRSGYGYTF
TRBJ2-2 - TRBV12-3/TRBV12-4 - TGTGCCAGCAGTTTCCCCGGGGAGCTGTTTTTT CASSFPGELFF